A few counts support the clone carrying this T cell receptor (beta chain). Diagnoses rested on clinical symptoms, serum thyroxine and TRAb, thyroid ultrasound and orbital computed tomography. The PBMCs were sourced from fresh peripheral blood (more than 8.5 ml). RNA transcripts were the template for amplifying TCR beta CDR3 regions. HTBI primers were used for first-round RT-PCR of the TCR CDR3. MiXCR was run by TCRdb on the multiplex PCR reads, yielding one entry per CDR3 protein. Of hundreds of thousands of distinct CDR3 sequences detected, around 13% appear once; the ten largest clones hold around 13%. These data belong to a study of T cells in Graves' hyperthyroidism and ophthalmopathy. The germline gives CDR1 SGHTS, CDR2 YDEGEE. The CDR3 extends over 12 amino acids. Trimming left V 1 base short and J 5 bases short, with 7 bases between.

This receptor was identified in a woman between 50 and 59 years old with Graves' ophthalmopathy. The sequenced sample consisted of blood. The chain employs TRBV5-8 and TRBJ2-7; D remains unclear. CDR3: CASSLQGHEQYF. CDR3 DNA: TGTGCCAGCAGCTTGCAAGGGCACGAGCAGTACTTC.